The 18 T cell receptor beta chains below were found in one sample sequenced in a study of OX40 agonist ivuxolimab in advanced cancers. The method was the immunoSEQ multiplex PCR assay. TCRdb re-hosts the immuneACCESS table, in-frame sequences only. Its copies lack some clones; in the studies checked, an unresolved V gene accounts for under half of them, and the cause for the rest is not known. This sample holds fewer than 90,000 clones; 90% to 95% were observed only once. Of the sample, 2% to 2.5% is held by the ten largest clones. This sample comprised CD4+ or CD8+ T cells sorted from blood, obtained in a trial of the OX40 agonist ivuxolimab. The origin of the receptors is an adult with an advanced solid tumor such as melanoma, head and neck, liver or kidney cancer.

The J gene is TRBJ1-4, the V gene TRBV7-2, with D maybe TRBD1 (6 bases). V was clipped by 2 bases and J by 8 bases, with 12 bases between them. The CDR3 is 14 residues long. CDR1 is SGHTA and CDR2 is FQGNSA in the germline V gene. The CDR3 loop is CASSLRTGKEKLFF. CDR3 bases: TGTGCCAGCAGCTTAAGAACAGGGAAAGAAAAACTGTTTTTT.

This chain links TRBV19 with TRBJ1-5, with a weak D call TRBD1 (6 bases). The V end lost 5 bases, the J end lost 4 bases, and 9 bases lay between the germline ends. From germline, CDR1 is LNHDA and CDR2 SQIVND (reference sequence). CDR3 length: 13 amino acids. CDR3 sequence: CASSGQTNQPQHF. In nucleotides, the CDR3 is TGTGCCAGTAGTGGACAGACTAATCAGCCCCAGCATTTT.

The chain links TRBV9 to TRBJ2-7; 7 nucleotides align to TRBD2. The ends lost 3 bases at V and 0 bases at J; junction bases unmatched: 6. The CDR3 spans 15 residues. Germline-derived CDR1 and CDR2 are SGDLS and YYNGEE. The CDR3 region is CASSAGLGSSYEQYF. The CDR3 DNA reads TGTGCCAGCAGCGCAGGACTAGGAAGCTCCTACGAGCAGTACTTC.

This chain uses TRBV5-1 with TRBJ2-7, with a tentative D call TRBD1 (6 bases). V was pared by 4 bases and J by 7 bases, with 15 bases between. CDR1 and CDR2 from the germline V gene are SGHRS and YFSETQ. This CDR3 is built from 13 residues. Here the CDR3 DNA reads TGCGCCAGCAGCATACAGGGTTCGGGTGAGCAGTACTTC. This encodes CASSIQGSGEQYF.

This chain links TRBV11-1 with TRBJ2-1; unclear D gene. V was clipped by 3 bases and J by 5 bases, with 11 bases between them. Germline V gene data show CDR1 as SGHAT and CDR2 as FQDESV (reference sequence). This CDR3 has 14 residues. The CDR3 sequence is CASSFNLVDNEQFF. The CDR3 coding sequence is TGTGCCAGCAGCTTTAACCTGGTCGACAATGAGCAGTTCTTC.

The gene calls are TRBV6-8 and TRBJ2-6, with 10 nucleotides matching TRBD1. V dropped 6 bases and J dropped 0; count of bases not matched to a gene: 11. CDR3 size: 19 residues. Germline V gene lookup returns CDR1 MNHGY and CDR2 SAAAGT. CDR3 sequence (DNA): TGTGCCAGCAGGTCAGACAGGGGGCGTGATGGCTCTGGGGCCAACGTCCTGACTTTC. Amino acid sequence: CASRSDRGRDGSGANVLTF.

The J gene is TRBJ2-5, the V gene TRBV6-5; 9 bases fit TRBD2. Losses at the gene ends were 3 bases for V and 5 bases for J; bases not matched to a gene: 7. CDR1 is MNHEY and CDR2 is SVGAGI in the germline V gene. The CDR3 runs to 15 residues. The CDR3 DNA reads TGTGCCAGCAGTTATAGCGGCGGGAGGGTTGAGACCCAGTACTTC. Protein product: CASSYSGGRVETQYF.

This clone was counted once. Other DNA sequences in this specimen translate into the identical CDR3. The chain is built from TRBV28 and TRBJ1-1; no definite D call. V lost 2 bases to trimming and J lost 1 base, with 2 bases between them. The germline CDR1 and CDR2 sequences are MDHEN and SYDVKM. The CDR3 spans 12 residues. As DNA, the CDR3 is TGTGCCAGCAGTTTAAGGAACACTGAAGCTTTCTTT. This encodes CASSLRNTEAFF.

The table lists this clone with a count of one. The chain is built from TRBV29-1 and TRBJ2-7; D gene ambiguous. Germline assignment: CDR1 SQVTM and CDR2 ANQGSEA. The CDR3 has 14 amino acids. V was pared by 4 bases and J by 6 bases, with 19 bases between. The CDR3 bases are TGCAGCGTTGTGTTCCCCCGCAACTATGCCGAGCAGTACTTC. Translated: CSVVFPRNYAEQYF.

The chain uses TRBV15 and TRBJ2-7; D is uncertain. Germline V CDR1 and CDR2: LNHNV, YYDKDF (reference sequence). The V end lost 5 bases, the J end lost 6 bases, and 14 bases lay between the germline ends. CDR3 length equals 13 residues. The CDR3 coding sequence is TGTGCCACCAGCCCATGGCCCGCCCCCGAGCAGTACTTC. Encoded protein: CATSPWPAPEQYF.

CDR3 sequence: CASSEQGVSYEQYF. In nucleotides, the CDR3 is TGCGCCAGCAGCGAACAGGGGGTCTCTTACGAGCAGTACTTC. V is TRBV5-1 and J is TRBJ2-7; the match to TRBD1 covers 8 bases. The trim removed 4 bases at V and 4 bases at J, leaving 7 bases unmatched. CDR3 length: 14 residues. Germline V gene lookup returns CDR1 SGHRS and CDR2 YFSETQ. Variable domain in full (rest from reference TRBV5-1 and TRBJ2-7): KAGVTQTPRYLIKTRGQQVTLSCSPISGHRSVSWYQQTPGQGLQFLFEYFSETQRNKGNFPGRFSGRQFSNSRSEMNVSTLELGDSALYLCASSEQGVSYEQYFGPGTRLTVT.

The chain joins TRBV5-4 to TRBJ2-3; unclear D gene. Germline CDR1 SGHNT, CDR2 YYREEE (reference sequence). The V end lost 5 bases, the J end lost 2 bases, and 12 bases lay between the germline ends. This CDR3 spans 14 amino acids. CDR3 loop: CASRPDPYTDTQYF. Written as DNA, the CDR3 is TGTGCCAGCAGACCGGACCCGTACACAGATACGCAGTATTTT.

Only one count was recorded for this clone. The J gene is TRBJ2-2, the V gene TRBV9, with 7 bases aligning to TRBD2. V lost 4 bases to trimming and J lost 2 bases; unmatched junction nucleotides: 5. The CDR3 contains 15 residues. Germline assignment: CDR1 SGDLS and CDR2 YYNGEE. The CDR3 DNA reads TGTGCCAGCAGCACAAGGGACTACAACACCGGGGAGCTGTTTTTT. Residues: CASSTRDYNTGELFF. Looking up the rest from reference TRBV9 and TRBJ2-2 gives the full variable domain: DSGVTQTPKHLITATGQRVTLRCSPRSGDLSVYWYQQSLDQGLQFLIQYYNGEERAKGNILERFSAQQFPDLHSELNLSSLELGDSALYFCASSTRDYNTGELFFGEGSRLTVL.

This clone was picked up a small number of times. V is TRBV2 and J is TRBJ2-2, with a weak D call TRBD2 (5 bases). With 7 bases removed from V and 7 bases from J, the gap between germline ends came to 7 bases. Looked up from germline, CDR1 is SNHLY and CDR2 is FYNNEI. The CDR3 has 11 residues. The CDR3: CASTAGGELFF. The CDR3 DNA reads TGTGCCAGCACTGCGGGCGGGGAGCTGTTTTTT.

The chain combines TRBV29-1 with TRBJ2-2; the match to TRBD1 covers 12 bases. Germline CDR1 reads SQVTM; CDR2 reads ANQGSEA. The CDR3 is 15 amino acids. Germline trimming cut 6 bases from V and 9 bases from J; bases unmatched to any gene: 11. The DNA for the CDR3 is TGCAGCGTCAGTACCGGGACAGGGGGCATACGGGAGCTGTTTTTT. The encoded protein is CSVSTGTGGIRELFF.

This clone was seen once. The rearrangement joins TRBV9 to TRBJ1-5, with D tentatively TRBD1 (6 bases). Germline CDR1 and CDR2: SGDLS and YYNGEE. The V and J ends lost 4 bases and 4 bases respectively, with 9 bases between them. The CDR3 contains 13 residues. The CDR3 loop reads CASSTTGNQPQHF. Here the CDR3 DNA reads TGTGCCAGCAGCACTACAGGGAATCAGCCCCAGCATTTT.

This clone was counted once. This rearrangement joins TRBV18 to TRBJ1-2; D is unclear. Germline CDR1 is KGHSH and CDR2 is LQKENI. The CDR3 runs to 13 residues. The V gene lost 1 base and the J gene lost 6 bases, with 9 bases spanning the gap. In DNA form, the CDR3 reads TGTGCCAGCTCACCACTCTCCAGAGATGGCTACACCTTC. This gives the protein CASSPLSRDGYTF.

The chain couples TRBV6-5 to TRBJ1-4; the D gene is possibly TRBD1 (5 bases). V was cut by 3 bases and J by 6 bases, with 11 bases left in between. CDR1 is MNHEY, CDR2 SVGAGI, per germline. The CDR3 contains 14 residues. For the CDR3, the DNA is TGTGCCAGCAGTTATCAGGGAGGGGATGAAAAACTGTTTTTT. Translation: CASSYQGGDEKLFF.